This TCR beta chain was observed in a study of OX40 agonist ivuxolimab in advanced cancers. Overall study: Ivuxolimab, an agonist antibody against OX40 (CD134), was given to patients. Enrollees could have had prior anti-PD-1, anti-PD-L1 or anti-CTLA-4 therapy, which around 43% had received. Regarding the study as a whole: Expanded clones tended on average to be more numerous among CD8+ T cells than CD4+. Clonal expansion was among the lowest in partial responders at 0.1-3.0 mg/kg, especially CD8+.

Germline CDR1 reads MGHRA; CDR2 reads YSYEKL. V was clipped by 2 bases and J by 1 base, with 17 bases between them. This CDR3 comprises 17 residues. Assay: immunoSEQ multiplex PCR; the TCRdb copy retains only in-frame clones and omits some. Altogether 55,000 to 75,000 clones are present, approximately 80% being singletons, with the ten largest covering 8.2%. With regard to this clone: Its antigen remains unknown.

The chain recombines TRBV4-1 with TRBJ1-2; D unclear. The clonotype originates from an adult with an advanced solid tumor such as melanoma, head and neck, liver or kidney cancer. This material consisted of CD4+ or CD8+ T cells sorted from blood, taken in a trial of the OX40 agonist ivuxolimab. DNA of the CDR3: TGCGCCAGCAGCCAACCAACTTCCTCGCGGGTTAACTATGGCTACACCTTC. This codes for CASSQPTSSRVNYGYTF.